The sequence of this T cell receptor (beta chain) was determined in a study of blood T cell repertoires in COVID-19. In the study overall: Sites across the United States, Italy and Spain contributed samples from acute and convalescent COVID-19. T cells, B-cell-depleted T cells, or PBMCs supplied cDNA or gDNA.

Original processing notes: Estimation of nucleated cell counts was performed using reference gene primer amplification. Generated by immunoSEQ multiplex PCR, the TCRdb table keeps only in-frame clones and is missing some. From that table come the V and J calls and clone size; the DNA was used to work out D and trimming. Among more than 150,000 clones, around 85% were seen once, and the ten largest hold around 20%. Germline assignment: CDR1 SGHRS and CDR2 YFSETQ. The CDR3 sequence is 15 residues long. V shed 1 base and J 6 bases; nucleotides not matched to a gene: 4. The specimen was peripheral blood. V is TRBV5-1 and J is TRBJ2-1; TRBD2 agrees at 10 bases. The source of this sequence is a man in his 70s with active or convalescent COVID-19. The CDR3 nucleotides are TGCGCCAGCAGCTTGCCTAGCGGGAGTAGCAATGAGCAGTTCTTC. It is translated as CASSLPSGSSNEQFF. Complete variable domain (other parts from reference TRBV5-1 and TRBJ2-1): KAGVTQTPRYLIKTRGQQVTLSCSPISGHRSVSWYQQTPGQGLQFLFEYFSETQRNKGNFPGRFSGRQFSNSRSEMNVSTLELGDSALYLCASSLPSGSSNEQFFGPGTRLTVL.